The 9 T cell receptor beta chains reported below all come from one sample, sequenced in a study of cytomegalovirus exposure and HLA in healthy donors. PCR primers comprised 60 Vbeta and 13 Jbeta primers. Generated by immunoSEQ multiplex PCR, the TCRdb table keeps only in-frame clones and is missing some. Counted here are hundreds of thousands of clones, around 83% occurring once; the ten biggest clones make up about 0.22%. Sequencing was performed on PBMCs. Source of these receptors: a girl aged 2 to 9 in good health and CMV-seronegative.

This clone was counted only a few times. CDR3 sequence reads: CASSLAGVTDTQYF. The CDR3 bases are TGTGCCAGCAGCTTAGCGGGAGTCACAGATACGCAGTATTTT. This chain connects TRBV7-2 to TRBJ2-3, with D possibly TRBD2 on 5 matching bases. The CDR3 length is 14 residues. Trimming left V 0 bases short and J 2 bases short, with 6 bases between. Per the germline V gene, CDR1 is SGHTA and CDR2 is FQGNSA.

The CDR3 bases are TGTGCCAGCAGCTTAGTAGGACAGGGAGCAGATACGCAGTATTTT. Its protein is CASSLVGQGADTQYF. This chain joins TRBV11-2 and TRBJ2-3; 8 nucleotides align to TRBD1. With 1 base clipped from V and 4 bases from J, the junction kept 4 bases outside the gene matches. CDR1 is SGHAT and CDR2 is FQNNGV in the germline V gene. The CDR3 contains 15 residues. The full variable domain, its missing parts supplied by reference TRBV11-2 and TRBJ2-3, is EAGVAQSPRYKIIEKRQSVAFWCNPISGHATLYWYQQILGQGPKLLIQFQNNGVVDDSQLPKDRFSAERLKGVDSTLKIQPAKLEDSAVYLCASSLVGQGADTQYFGPGTRLTVL.

V is TRBV30 and J is TRBJ1-2, with 10 bases fitting TRBD1. Trimming took 2 bases from V and 5 from J; bases not matched to a gene: 2. CDR3 size: 13 residues. Looked up from germline, CDR1 is GTSNPN and CDR2 is SVGIG (reference sequence). DNA for the CDR3: TGTGCCTGGAGTCGACAGGGGGCGTATGGCTACACCTTC. Its protein product is CAWSRQGAYGYTF.

The chain combines TRBV9 with TRBJ1-1; D is ambiguous. The germline V gene has CDR1 SGDLS and CDR2 YYNGEE. Trimming shortened V by 0 bases and J by 3 bases, and 6 bases separated the two germline ends. This CDR3 is built from 13 residues. As DNA, the CDR3 is TGTGCCAGCAGCGTAGGTTCGGACACTGAAGCTTTCTTT. This translates into CASSVGSDTEAFF. Using reference TRBV9 and TRBJ1-1 for the parts outside the CDR3, the full variable domain is DSGVTQTPKHLITATGQRVTLRCSPRSGDLSVYWYQQSLDQGLQFLIQYYNGEERAKGNILERFSAQQFPDLHSELNLSSLELGDSALYFCASSVGSDTEAFFGQGTRLTVV.

This chain links TRBV5-1 with TRBJ1-1; D is undetermined. Germline CDR1 and CDR2: SGHRS and YFSETQ. CDR3 size: 11 residues. V was pared by 7 bases and J by 5 bases, with 9 bases between. The CDR3 DNA sequence: TGCGCCAGCGTTATCGGGACTGAAGCTTTCTTT. The encoded protein is CASVIGTEAFF.

With respect to this clone: The junction differs from germline at one of its ends, possibly a read error. This chain connects TRBV7-9 to TRBJ2-1; 10 nucleotides align to TRBD2. This CDR3 has 18 residues. Germline V gene sequence: CDR1 SEHNR, CDR2 FQNEAQ (reference sequence). Here the CDR3 reads CSSSYVRLAGFSYNEQFF. The DNA of the CDR3 is TGTTCCAGCAGCTACGTGAGACTAGCGGGTTTTTCCTACAATGAGCAGTTCTTC. Based on the CDR3 plus reference TRBV7-9 and TRBJ2-1, the full variable domain is DTGVSQNPRHKITKRGQNVTFRCDPISEHNRLYWYRQTLGQGPEFLTYFQNEAQLEKSRLLSDRFSAERPKGSFSTLEIQRTEQGDSAMYLCSSSYVRLAGFSYNEQFFGPGTRLTVL.

The chain joins TRBV4-2 to TRBJ2-5; 10 bases match TRBD2. CDR3 size: 18 residues. V lost 3 bases, J lost 5 bases, and 15 bases stayed unmatched. The germline V gene encodes CDR1 LGHNA and CDR2 YNFKEQ. The CDR3 DNA reads as TGTGCCAGCAGCCAGCGGGGCAGCGGGAGGGCCGATTTGGAGACCCAGTACTTC. Translated: CASSQRGSGRADLETQYF.

In the case of this clone: This sample includes further DNA sequences coding for the same CDR3. The chain is built from TRBV4-1 and TRBJ1-2; no firm D call. CDR1 and CDR2 (germline): MGHRA, YSYEKL. The CDR3 has 13 residues. The ends were cut back, 0 bases at V and 5 bases at J, with 7 bases in the middle. In DNA form, the CDR3 reads TGCGCCAGCAGCCAAGATCCGGGGTATGGCTACACCTTC. It is translated as CASSQDPGYGYTF.

DNA of the CDR3: TGTGCCAGCAGTGAATCGGCGGGAGGGAACTACGAGCAGTACTTC. Protein product: CASSESAGGNYEQYF. The genes are TRBV25-1 and TRBJ2-7; 9 bases are shared with TRBD2. Germline loops: CDR1 MGHDK, CDR2 SYGVNS. V was clipped by 1 base and J by 3 bases; unmatched bases: 4. This CDR3 is built from 15 residues.